A selection of T cell receptor beta chains follows, all from one sample in a study of Ad26.COV2.S vaccination and SARS-CoV-2 variants. Using immunoSEQ multiplex PCR, the repertoire was profiled, and TCRdb retains in-frame clones only, with some absent. The repertoire consists of around 450,000 clones, with about 89% occurring once and the leading ten covering 1.7%. This sample comprised peripheral blood, obtained in a trial of Ad26.COV2.S vaccine versus placebo. Source of these receptors: a person between 18 and 65 years old who received the Ad26.COV2.S COVID-19 vaccine or a placebo. Each CDR3 is given with its conserved first and last residue. D genes are given only for firm matches. Only part of the rows carry a size: once, few, many, or a class if the clone is expanded.

size	V	J	D	DNA	CDR3
.	TRBV4-1	TRBJ2-5	.	TGCGCCAGCAGCCAAGATTCAGCGCAAGAGACCCAGTACTTC	CASSQDSAQETQYF
.	TRBV24-1	TRBJ1-5	.	TGTGCCACCAGTGAGCGGGCCTACAATCAGCCCCAGCATTTT	CATSERAYNQPQHF
.	TRBV27	TRBJ2-5	TRBD1	TGTGCCAGCAGTTCCCTGGACAGGGAAGAGACCCAGTACTTC	CASSSLDREETQYF
.	TRBV6-4	TRBJ1-3	TRBD1	TGTGCCACCGACAGGGGTGGAAACACCATATATTTT	CATDRGGNTIYF
.	TRBV25-1	TRBJ1-1	TRBD1	TGTGCCAGCAGTGGGTGGGACAGCCCCTCCACTGAAGCTTTCTTT	CASSGWDSPSTEAFF
.	TRBV27	TRBJ1-5	.	TGTGCCAGCGGGGAGGTTCGGCAGCCCCAGCATTTT	CASGEVRQPQHF
.	TRBV25-1	TRBJ2-1	.	TGTGCCAGCAGTGATAGCGGCAACTACAATGAGCAGTTCTTC	CASSDSGNYNEQFF
.	TRBV11-3	TRBJ1-1	TRBD1	TGTGCCAGCACCCAGGGGGCTGGAGCTGAAGCTTTCTTT	CASTQGAGAEAFF
few	TRBV27	TRBJ2-1	TRBD2	TGTGCCAGCAGTTTAGGGACTAGTGGGATCAATGAGCAGTTCTTC	CASSLGTSGINEQFF
.	TRBV29-1	TRBJ1-1	.	TGCAGCGCTGCGGGGGTTAACACTGAAGCTTTCTTT	CSAAGVNTEAFF
.	TRBV6-4	TRBJ2-3	.	TGTGCCAGCAGCAGGGGAGGTGATACGCAGTATTTT	CASSRGGDTQYF
.	TRBV13	TRBJ2-1	.	TGTGCCAGCAGCTTAAGCACGGGCGATCAGCGGCCCTACAATGAGCAGTTCTTC	CASSLSTGDQRPYNEQFF
.	TRBV5-1	TRBJ2-7	.	TGCGCCAGCAGCTTGTTTTCGGGGGAGTACGAGCAGTACTTC	CASSLFSGEYEQYF
.	TRBV25-1	TRBJ2-7	.	TGTGCCAGCAGTGGGTCCCGGGGCCGCGACCCGCGGCACTTC	CASSGSRGRDPRHF
.	TRBV18	TRBJ1-6	.	TGTGCCAGCGCCACCCTAAATTCACCCCTCCACTTT	CASATLNSPLHF